The rows below give T cell receptor beta chains drawn from one sample of a study of CD8+ T cells in alopecia areata. Sequencing used immunoSEQ multiplex PCR; TCRdb keeps in-frame clones, though not all of them. The sample gives approximately 59,000 clones, approximately 45% of which show up once; about a sixth is in the top ten. The source material was CD8+ T cells sorted from blood, sampled at week 0. Receptors were obtained from a human donor with alopecia areata. Both conserved end residues are part of each CDR3. Fields, in order: V gene, D gene, J gene, clone size, CDR3 DNA, CDR3 protein. D genes are given only for firm matches. Expanded clones are given a class, and other clones once, few, many or no size at all.

V: TRBV27; D: .; J: TRBJ2-5; size: once; DNA: TGTGCCAGCAGTTTATCTCTCGGGGCAATGGAGACCCAGTACTTC; CDR3: CASSLSLGAMETQYF
V: TRBV10-3; D: .; J: TRBJ2-7; size: .; DNA: TGTGCCATCAGAGAGGACTCTACCAAATTCTACGAGCAGTACTTC; CDR3: CAIREDSTKFYEQYF
V: TRBV9; D: .; J: TRBJ2-7; size: .; DNA: TGTGCCAGCAGCCCGACCCCGGTAGTCGAGCAGTACTTC; CDR3: CASSPTPVVEQYF
V: TRBV5-1; D: .; J: TRBJ2-7; size: .; DNA: TGCGCCAGCAGCCTGGCAGGGGCCGAGCAGTACTTC; CDR3: CASSLAGAEQYF
V: TRBV9; D: .; J: TRBJ1-2; size: few; DNA: TGTGCCAGCAGCGTAGGTGATAGGGGGACTTCATTGGACTATGGCTACACCTTC; CDR3: CASSVGDRGTSLDYGYTF
V: TRBV15; D: .; J: TRBJ2-7; size: .; DNA: TGTGCCACCAGCTACGGGGGCACCTACGAGCAGTACTTC; CDR3: CATSYGGTYEQYF
V: TRBV11-2; D: .; J: TRBJ2-7; size: few; DNA: TGTGCCAGCAGCTCGGGGACTCCCTCGGGGCAGTACTTC; CDR3: CASSSGTPSGQYF
V: TRBV30; D: .; J: TRBJ2-1; size: few; DNA: TGTGCCCGAGCAAGCGGATACTACAATGAGCAGTTCTTC; CDR3: CARASGYYNEQFF
V: TRBV27; D: .; J: TRBJ2-7; size: .; DNA: TGTGCCAGCAGTGTCCGACTAGACTACGAGCAGTACTTC; CDR3: CASSVRLDYEQYF
V: TRBV29-1; D: .; J: TRBJ2-1; size: .; DNA: TGCAGCGGGGGTTATTTTGGGAATGAGCAGTTCTTC; CDR3: CSGGYFGNEQFF
V: TRBV27; D: .; J: TRBJ2-4; size: .; DNA: TGTGCCAGCAGTTTAAGGGGGGAGGTGAACATTCAGTACTTC; CDR3: CASSLRGEVNIQYF
V: TRBV5-4; D: .; J: TRBJ1-1; size: many; DNA: TGTGCCAGCAGCCTTCGGGGGAACACTGAAGCTTTCTTT; CDR3: CASSLRGNTEAFF
V: TRBV15; D: TRBD1; J: TRBJ2-7; size: few; DNA: TGTGCCACCAAGCCCCGCGGCAGGGGGTACGAGCAGTACTTC; CDR3: CATKPRGRGYEQYF
V: TRBV19; D: .; J: TRBJ1-5; size: .; DNA: TGTGCCAGTAGTATAGGCTGGGCGACTTATAGCAATCAGCCCCAGCATTTT; CDR3: CASSIGWATYSNQPQHF
V: TRBV10-3; D: TRBD2; J: TRBJ2-7; size: many; DNA: TGTGCCATCAGTTCTAGCGGGAGTGAATCCGAGCAGTACTTC; CDR3: CAISSSGSESEQYF
V: TRBV5-1; D: .; J: TRBJ1-1; size: .; DNA: TGCGCCAGCAGCTTGAGTTCGGCGACTGAAGCTTTCTTT; CDR3: CASSLSSATEAFF
V: TRBV30; D: .; J: TRBJ2-5; size: .; DNA: TGTGCCTGGAGGAAGGAGGGAGAGACCCAGTACTTC; CDR3: CAWRKEGETQYF
V: TRBV12-5; D: .; J: TRBJ2-6; size: few; DNA: TGTGCTAGTGGATCTTCCGGGACAGGGGCCAACGTCCTGACTTTC; CDR3: CASGSSGTGANVLTF
V: TRBV5-1; D: TRBD2; J: TRBJ2-1; size: few; DNA: TGCGCCAGCAGCTTAAGAAGCGGGAGCTACAATGAGCAGTTCTTC; CDR3: CASSLRSGSYNEQFF
V: TRBV9; D: TRBD2; J: TRBJ2-7; size: .; DNA: TGTGCCAGCAGCTCAGCCGGGACTAGAGGCGAGCAGTACTTC; CDR3: CASSSAGTRGEQYF
V: TRBV7-9; D: TRBD2; J: TRBJ2-7; size: .; DNA: TGTGCCAGCAGCTCCCAACTAGCGGGAGTCCACGAGCAGTACTTC; CDR3: CASSSQLAGVHEQYF
V: TRBV19; D: .; J: TRBJ2-1; size: few; DNA: TGTGCCAGTAGGACTGGGGGTGGCGGTGAGCAGTTCTTC; CDR3: CASRTGGGGEQFF
V: TRBV29-1; D: .; J: TRBJ1-3; size: .; DNA: TGCAGCGTTGAGCTTGCAGGGCACTTCTCTGGAAACACCATATATTTT; CDR3: CSVELAGHFSGNTIYF
V: TRBV7-8; D: .; J: TRBJ2-7; size: once; DNA: TGTGCCAGCAGCCCCGGGCCGCGGGTTGGCGAGCAGTACTTC; CDR3: CASSPGPRVGEQYF
V: TRBV28; D: .; J: TRBJ1-1; size: .; DNA: TGTGCCAGCAGTTTCCCTCGGAGGGGTATCACTGAAGCTTTCTTT; CDR3: CASSFPRRGITEAFF
V: TRBV25-1; D: .; J: TRBJ2-1; size: .; DNA: TGTGCCAGCAGCTCAATGAGTGAGCAGTTCTTC; CDR3: CASSSMSEQFF
V: TRBV29-1; D: TRBD2; J: TRBJ2-1; size: .; DNA: TGCAGCGTTACCCCCCGGGAGGGGACCTACAATGAGCAGTTCTTC; CDR3: CSVTPREGTYNEQFF
V: TRBV6-5; D: TRBD1; J: TRBJ1-1; size: .; DNA: TGTGCCAGCAGTTACTCGGGGCAGGGGGCTGAAGCTTTCTTT; CDR3: CASSYSGQGAEAFF
V: TRBV29-1; D: TRBD2; J: TRBJ2-1; size: few; DNA: TGCAGCGTTAAGGAGCCTAGCGGGAGCTATGAGCAGTTCTTC; CDR3: CSVKEPSGSYEQFF
V: TRBV7-3; D: .; J: TRBJ2-1; size: .; DNA: TGTGCCAGCAGCCTAGGAGGGCCCAATGAGCAGTTCTTC; CDR3: CASSLGGPNEQFF
V: TRBV27; D: .; J: TRBJ1-1; size: .; DNA: TGTGCCAGCAGCTTGGGACCGAACACTGAAGCTTTCTTT; CDR3: CASSLGPNTEAFF
V: TRBV19; D: .; J: TRBJ2-6; size: few; DNA: TGTGCCAGTAGTACCTCCGGATCTGGGGCCAACGTCCTGACTTTC; CDR3: CASSTSGSGANVLTF
V: TRBV13; D: .; J: TRBJ1-1; size: few; DNA: TGTGCCAGCAGCTCCAGTGGCGCTGAAGCTTTCTTT; CDR3: CASSSSGAEAFF
V: TRBV9; D: .; J: TRBJ2-2; size: few; DNA: TGTGCCAGCAGCGTAGCGTTAGGGTTGACCGGGGAGCTGTTTTTT; CDR3: CASSVALGLTGELFF
V: TRBV7-6; D: TRBD2; J: TRBJ2-5; size: .; DNA: TGTGCCAGCAGCGGCAGGGGACTAGCACCCGAGACCCAGTACTTC; CDR3: CASSGRGLAPETQYF
V: TRBV7-2; D: TRBD2; J: TRBJ2-1; size: .; DNA: TGTGCCAGCAGCTTCCCGGGACTAGCGGGAGAAAAGTTACGTAATGAGCAGTTCTTC; CDR3: CASSFPGLAGEKLRNEQFF
V: TRBV27; D: .; J: TRBJ2-7; size: few; DNA: TGTGCCAGCAGCCACGGGACGGACTACGAGCAGTACTTC; CDR3: CASSHGTDYEQYF
V: TRBV9; D: .; J: TRBJ1-4; size: once; DNA: TGTGCCAGCAGCGCCTTCGGACAGCCAACTAATGAAAAACTGTTTTTT; CDR3: CASSAFGQPTNEKLFF
V: TRBV7-8; D: .; J: TRBJ2-7; size: .; DNA: TGTGCCAGCAGCTTAAGACAGCACGAGCAGTACTTC; CDR3: CASSLRQHEQYF
V: TRBV6-4; D: .; J: TRBJ2-5; size: few; DNA: TGTGCCAGCAGTCCGGACTCGCAGTCGTCCCAGTACTTC; CDR3: CASSPDSQSSQYF
V: TRBV7-8; D: .; J: TRBJ2-1; size: .; DNA: TGTGCCAGCAGCTTATTACCCGGGAGTGTCTCCTACAATGAGCAGTTCTTC; CDR3: CASSLLPGSVSYNEQFF
V: TRBV4-2; D: .; J: TRBJ2-1; size: once; DNA: TGTGCCAGCAGCCAGGCCACTAGTAGTTACAATGAGCAGTTCTTC; CDR3: CASSQATSSYNEQFF
V: TRBV27; D: .; J: TRBJ1-5; size: .; DNA: TGTGCCAGCAGTTTAATCGAGGGGCGGCCCCAGCATTTT; CDR3: CASSLIEGRPQHF
V: TRBV29-1; D: TRBD1; J: TRBJ1-2; size: few; DNA: TGCAGCGTGACAGGGGGACCCTTTGGCTACACCTTC; CDR3: CSVTGGPFGYTF
V: TRBV15; D: .; J: TRBJ2-1; size: .; DNA: TGTGCCACCAGCAGCGGGACCCCACCCGGCTCCTACAATGAGCAGTTCTTC; CDR3: CATSSGTPPGSYNEQFF
V: TRBV2; D: .; J: TRBJ2-1; size: .; DNA: TGTGCCAGCAGTCAGACTAGATTCAGCTCCTACAATGAGCAGTTCTTC; CDR3: CASSQTRFSSYNEQFF
V: TRBV29-1; D: TRBD2; J: TRBJ2-7; size: .; DNA: TGCAGCGTTGTAAGGCTAGCGGGAGGGCCCCGCTACGAGCAGTACTTC; CDR3: CSVVRLAGGPRYEQYF
V: TRBV23-1; D: .; J: TRBJ2-5; size: .; DNA: TGCGCCAGCAGTTGGAGCGAGAGGGGAGAGACCCAGTACTTC; CDR3: CASSWSERGETQYF
V: TRBV25-1; D: TRBD1; J: TRBJ2-7; size: .; DNA: TGTGCCAGCAGGGACAGGGACTACGAGCAGTACTTC; CDR3: CASRDRDYEQYF
V: TRBV2; D: TRBD2; J: TRBJ2-4; size: .; DNA: TGTGCCTCTGTAAGGACTAGTTTAGGGCAGTACTTC; CDR3: CASVRTSLGQYF